This T cell receptor beta chain was profiled in a study of blood T cell repertoires in COVID-19. TCRdb's copy holds only in-frame clones and misses some; the assay was immunoSEQ multiplex PCR. This sample has some 400,000 clones; nearly 90% occur once, and the top ten carry 6.5% to 8%. Trimming removed 5 bases from V and 6 bases from J; junction bases left unmatched: 7. Germline lookup yields CDR1 MNHEY and CDR2 SMNVEV (reference sequence). The CDR3 loop spans 14 amino acids. The source material was peripheral blood. The rearrangement uses TRBV27 and TRBJ2-4; 7 bases line up with TRBD1. The sequence came from a man younger than 35 with active or convalescent COVID-19. The CDR3 spells CASSVDRVVNIQYF. The CDR3 DNA reads as TGTGCCAGCAGTGTCGACAGGGTGGTAAACATTCAGTACTTC.